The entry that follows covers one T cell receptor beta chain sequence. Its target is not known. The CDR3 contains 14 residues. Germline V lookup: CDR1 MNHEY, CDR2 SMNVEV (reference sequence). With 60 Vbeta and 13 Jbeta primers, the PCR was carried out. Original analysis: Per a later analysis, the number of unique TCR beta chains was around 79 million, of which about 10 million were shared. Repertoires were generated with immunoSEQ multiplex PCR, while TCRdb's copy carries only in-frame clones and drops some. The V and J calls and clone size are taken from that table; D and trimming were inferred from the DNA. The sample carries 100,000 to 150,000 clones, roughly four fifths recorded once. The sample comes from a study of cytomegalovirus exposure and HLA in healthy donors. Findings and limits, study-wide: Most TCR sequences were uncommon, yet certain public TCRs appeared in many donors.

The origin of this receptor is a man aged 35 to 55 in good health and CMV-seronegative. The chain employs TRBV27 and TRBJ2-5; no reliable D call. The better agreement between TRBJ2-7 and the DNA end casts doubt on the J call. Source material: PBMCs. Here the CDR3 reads CASSLSKISYEQYF. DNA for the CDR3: TGTGCCAGCAGTTTATCGAAAATCTCCTACGAGCAGTACTTC.